The text below deals with one TCR beta chain. This clonotype was seen a few times. The specificity of this receptor is unknown. No much larger clone exists at a distance of one base, and base qualities are not known. This specimen belongs to a study of blood T cells in healthy people across ages (dated by TCRdb to the mid-2010s). Turning to the overall study: Template switching captured roughly one uniquely barcoded TCR beta cDNA molecule per two T cells in model experiments. Age-related changes in TCR beta repertoire diversity were measured in the study by deep sequencing normalized with unique cDNA molecular identifiers. Four age groups were formed from the donors: young (average approximately 16 years), middle-aged (approximately 40), aged (over 55) and long-lived (around 82). Donors of different ages were randomly distributed across sequencing lanes to avoid experimental bias. Two additional independent replicas of 1 million unique cDNA reads from the same blood draw were analyzed for two donors (one aged 18 to 29 and one aged 80 or older).

The CDR3 holds 13 amino acids from the cysteine to the phenylalanine. Only the CDR3 portion is preserved as DNA: 39 bases, with reading frame beginning at the first base. V is cut by 6 bases and J by 5 bases, and the space between the germline ends is 11 bases. Donors were 35 to 40 systemically healthy Caucasian individuals from Russia aged roughly 6 to 95 years. Each donor gave around 9.5 milliliters of peripheral blood, collected into EDTA-treated Vacutainer tubes. PBMCs were isolated by Ficoll-Paque density-gradient centrifugation, with at least 7 million obtained per sample. Total RNA was extracted from PBMCs with Trizol reagent, with at least 5 micrograms obtained per sample. The percentages of naive CD45RAhigh/CD27high T cells were determined by flow cytometry on a PBMC aliquot from every donor. To prepare the library, 5' RACE was applied. Data came from an Illumina HiSeq 2500. The second PCR ran for about 7 to 11 cycles and used a J-beta primer mix along with a sample-barcoded 5' primer. Each TCR beta cDNA molecule received a unique molecular identifier from a template-switch 5' adaptor carrying 12 random nucleotides. At least 3 million CDR3-containing paired-end reads were obtained from each sample. All of the RNA was converted into first-strand cDNA using the Mint cDNA synthesis kit, with a TRBC-specific oligonucleotide serving as the primer. All cDNA was treated with uracil-DNA glycosylase and then went through a first 18-cycle PCR with the universal primers M1SS and BC2_uni_R. The source study handled its data this way. Each sample was normalized by randomly selecting 1 million high-quality reads, each carrying a distinct molecular identifier. Reads sharing molecular identifiers were discarded rather than binned into consensus sequences. MiTCR, with a Q25 quality threshold and the strictest error-elimination algorithm, was used for CDR3 identification, clonotype clustering and error correction. A nonparametric unseen species model using Euler transformation provided a lower-bound estimate of total TCR beta diversity. TCRdb applied fastp at Q25 and MiXCR to the public reads, then kept only in-frame beta chains. Identical CDR3 proteins give one entry, which carries the most common genes and DNA. TCRdb assigned the V and J calls; the authors' analysis was not used. This sample has 800,000 or so distinct CDR3 sequences in its table, and 35% to 50% of those were observed once. Together, the top ten hold 15% to 20% of the sample.

Points the paper makes about the study in general: Because profiling used bulk unsorted PBMCs, naive and antigen-experienced compartments could not be compared conclusively. Estimates of total diversity based on one million sequenced T cells were considered lower bounds and underestimates. Donor CMV infection status was unknown, potentially confounding age-related changes in expanded clonotypes. Observed TCR beta diversity correlated strongly with the percentage of naive T cells measured by flow cytometry. The long-lived group showed more naive CD4+ T cells, fewer expanded clones and increased TCR diversity than the aged group, suggesting age selection. Observed TCR beta diversity per million T cells fell roughly linearly with age, and a significant reduction was already apparent by age roughly 40.

The sequence came from a man aged 80 or over in good health. Sequenced sample: blood. Recombination joined TRBV12-3 or TRBV12-4 with TRBJ2-4; the D gene is not confidently resolved. The CDR3 has the sequence CASRPDTENIQYF. The nucleotide sequence is TGTGCCAGCAGGCCCGACACCGAAAACATTCAGTACTTC.